Sequencing of this T cell receptor beta chain was carried out in a study of T-cell memory formation after mild COVID-19. About the research overall: Largely, TCR clusters stayed within a single donor.

At least ten counts were recorded for this clonotype. Its antigen is still unknown. A 5'RACE reaction primed in the constant segment made cDNA libraries of TCR alpha and TCR beta, and these carried sample barcodes and UMIs. TCRdb re-called the 5' RACE reads with MiXCR, one entry per CDR3 protein. The sample lists some 100,000 distinct CDR3 sequences, roughly 11% occurring once. General study results and limits: Contracting CD4+ clones were located mainly in CM and EM, and CD8+ clones in EMRA. CD4/CD8 balance characterized clones contracting day 15 to 85, and CD4+ skew characterized later expanders.

The CDR3 consists of 13 residues. After removal of 5 bases from V and 4 bases from J, the junction contained 4 bases not matched to a gene. Sequenced material: PBMCs or a T cell subset sorted from them (not recorded which). The chain is built from TRBV12-3 or TRBV12-4 and TRBJ1-2; TRBD1 aligns across 7 bases. This receptor was taken from a man younger than 35 who had mild COVID-19 (a few samples of this study predate the infection). Cell type and time point are not known. This chain's CDR3 is CASSTGASYGYTF. The CDR3 DNA reads as TGTGCCAGCAGTACAGGGGCATCCTATGGCTACACCTTC.